Listed here are 30 T cell receptor beta chains from one sample, sequenced in a study of shared clonotypes between healthy human individuals (dated by TCRdb to the early 2020s). Library construction relied on the immunoSEQ multiplex PCR assay. TCRdb stores this immuneACCESS table with in-frame sequences only. Part of the clones is absent; in the studies checked, under half of the shortfall reflects unresolved V genes, and no reason is known for the rest. This sample lists approximately 740,000 clones; less than 85% were detected once. The ten largest clones take up over 1.5% of the sample. Sequences were obtained from memory CD4+ T cells sorted from blood. Reading the label with the study, this specimen's cell subset or site is: CD45RA-negative fraction. All receptors come from a woman in her 30s in good health.

V and J are TRBV28 and TRBJ1-2, with no clear D. This CDR3 region has 12 residues. Germline loops: CDR1 MDHEN, CDR2 SYDVKM. V shed 6 bases and J shed 0 bases, with 5 bases lying between them. The CDR3 spells CASSLPNYGYTF. The CDR3 bases are TGTGCCAGCAGCCTCCCTAACTATGGCTACACCTTC.

This clone was seen only a few times. This CDR3 is also generated by other DNA sequences in the sample. The rearrangement links TRBV5-4 to TRBJ2-5; no reliable D call. V was clipped by 1 base and J by 2 bases, with 0 bases between them. From germline, CDR1 is SGHNT and CDR2 YYREEE (reference sequence). The CDR3 has 11 residues. For the CDR3, the DNA is TGTGCCAGCAGCTTGCAAGAGACCCAGTACTTC. Translated: CASSLQETQYF.

The chain couples TRBV6-1 to TRBJ2-6; 7 bases match TRBD2. Germline V gives CDR1 MNHNS, CDR2 SASEGT. This CDR3 is 16 amino acids long. With 2 bases clipped from V and 3 bases from J, the junction kept 4 bases outside the gene matches. The CDR3 region is CASSELGGIGANVLTF. The CDR3 DNA is TGTGCCAGCAGTGAATTGGGGGGGATTGGGGCCAACGTCCTGACTTTC.

V and J are TRBV7-3 and TRBJ2-6; 7 positions agree with TRBD2. The J segment lost 4 bases and the V segment lost 5 bases, leaving 8 bases of the junction unmatched. The germline CDR1 and CDR2 sequences are SGHTA and FQGTGA. The CDR3 spans 16 residues. CDR3 sequence reads: CASSRTRLSGANVLTF. CDR3 DNA sequence: TGTGCCAGCAGCAGGACTAGACTATCCGGGGCCAACGTCCTGACTTTC.

The chain carries TRBV7-2 and TRBJ2-3; the D call may be TRBD1 or TRBD2 (5 bases each). This CDR3 is built from 15 residues. Trimming took 6 bases from V and 0 from J, leaving 13 bases between them. From germline, CDR1 is SGHTA and CDR2 FQGNSA. The CDR3 DNA reads as TGTGCCAGCAGGTCCGGGACCACTAGCACAGATACGCAGTATTTT. Protein: CASRSGTTSTDTQYF.

The CDR3 nucleotides read TGTGCCAGCAGTAGTCCCTCTAAACAGGGAAGCACAGATACGCAGTATTTT. Amino acids: CASSSPSKQGSTDTQYF. The chain combines TRBV27 with TRBJ2-3; D possibly corresponds to TRBD1 (6 bases). The V gene lost 5 bases and the J gene lost 0 bases, with 18 bases spanning the gap. Per germline, CDR1 MNHEY and CDR2 SMNVEV (reference sequence). This CDR3 contains 17 residues.

This clone was seen just once. The genes are TRBV1 and TRBJ1-4. TRBV1 corresponds to a pseudogene. This CDR3 spans 17 amino acids. The CDR3 DNA reads TGCACCAGCAGCCAAGAGGTTTCCGCAGGAGGGGGTGAAAAACTGTTTTTT. Encoded protein: CTSSQEVSAGGGEKLFF.

The chain is built from TRBV11-2 and TRBJ2-7; D may be TRBD1 (5 bases). The CDR3 is made up of 12 amino acids. Germline CDR1 SGHAT, CDR2 FQNNGV. V lost 0 bases, J lost 7 bases, and 7 bases lay in between. CDR3 loop: CASSLEKGEQYF. Written as DNA, the CDR3 is TGTGCCAGCAGCTTAGAGAAGGGGGAGCAGTACTTC.

In this sample, this clone turned up a few times. Just one base apart from a much larger clone, this may be a read error. This specimen includes other DNA sequences encoding the same CDR3. V is TRBV6-1 and J is TRBJ1-5; D ambiguous. Trimming took 8 bases from V and 1 from J, leaving 6 bases between them. CDR3 length: 12 amino acids. In germline, CDR1 is MNHNS, CDR2 SASEGT. The CDR3 region has the DNA TGTGCCAGCGGGCGGAGCAATCAGCCCCAGCATTTT. Its protein is CASGRSNQPQHF.

A few counts support this clone. The V and J genes are TRBV9 and TRBJ1-5; D possibly corresponds to TRBD1 (5 bases). From germline, CDR1 is SGDLS and CDR2 YYNGEE. The CDR3 loop spans 15 amino acids. The V end lost 3 bases, the J end lost 4 bases, and 14 bases lay between the germline ends. CDR3 DNA: TGTGCCAGCAGCGCACAACCGGGACGGAATCAGCCCCAGCATTTT. As protein: CASSAQPGRNQPQHF.

As to this clone: This likely stems from a read error, as it lies one base from a far larger clone. The gene calls are TRBV4-1 and TRBJ2-2; weak D call: TRBD2 (7 bases). The germline gives CDR1 MGHRA, CDR2 YSYEKL. V lost 0 bases and J lost 6, with 14 bases in between. The CDR3 is made up of 16 amino acids. Here the CDR3 reads CASSQEMRGRSGELFF. CDR3 in DNA: TGCGCCAGCAGCCAAGAAATGCGGGGGCGATCCGGGGAGCTGTTTTTT.

In its sample, this clone was seen once. This rearrangement joins TRBV27 to TRBJ2-3, with 8 bases that match TRBD2. Germline CDR1 reads MNHEY; CDR2 reads SMNVEV (reference sequence). The CDR3 contains 17 residues. The V gene end was trimmed by 6 bases and the J gene end by 2 bases; junction bases not matched to a gene: 13. This CDR3 reads CASRDILTSGTTDTQYF. DNA of the CDR3: TGTGCCAGCAGGGACATTTTAACTAGCGGAACCACAGATACGCAGTATTTT.

J is TRBJ2-3 and V is TRBV7-2, with D unclear. V lost 3 bases and J 1 base, leaving 8 bases between the germline ends. This CDR3 contains 14 residues. CDR1 and CDR2 from the germline V gene are SGHTA and FQGNSA. CDR3 sequence (DNA): TGTGCCAGCAGCTTTATCCTCGGCACAGATACGCAGTATTTT. Amino acids: CASSFILGTDTQYF.

This rearrangement joins TRBV12-5 to TRBJ2-4, with D perhaps TRBD2 (6 bases). Trimming removed 1 base from V and 11 bases from J, with 18 bases in between. Germline V CDR1 and CDR2: LGHNT, FRNRAP. The CDR3 consists of 15 residues. The CDR3 sequence: CASGLDFLRDRVQYF. DNA of the CDR3: TGTGCTAGTGGTTTGGACTTCCTGCGGGATAGGGTTCAGTACTTC.

The V and J genes are TRBV28 and TRBJ2-2; D gene uncertain. The CDR3 consists of 17 residues. Germline V CDR1 and CDR2: MDHEN, SYDVKM. V lost 3 bases, J lost 1 base, and 15 bases lay in between. The CDR3 loop reads CASSFDTTRLNTGELFF. CDR3 nucleotide sequence: TGTGCCAGCAGTTTCGACACAACCAGGCTGAACACCGGGGAGCTGTTTTTT.

The chain employs TRBV6-5 and TRBJ1-1; tentative D call: TRBD1 (6 bases). V gave up 2 bases and J gave up 6 bases, with 13 bases separating them. CDR3 length equals 14 residues. CDR1 and CDR2 from the germline V gene are MNHEY and SVGAGI. In DNA, the CDR3 is TGTGCCAGCAGTTACGATGGGGGCATCTCTGAAGCTTTCTTT. Its protein product is CASSYDGGISEAFF.

The sample holds one count of this clone. This chain connects TRBV6-1 to TRBJ2-7; the D gene is possibly TRBD1 (7 bases). The V gene lost 5 bases and the J gene lost 11 bases, with 19 bases spanning the gap. The V gene's germline CDR1 is MNHNS and CDR2 SASEGT. The CDR3 consists of 13 residues. The CDR3 nucleotides are TGTGCCAGCAGTATACAGTGGCAGGGGGAGGAGTACTTC. It yields the protein CASSIQWQGEEYF.

CDR3 in DNA: TGCGCCAGCAGAACCCATCCGAACACCGGGGAGCTGTTTTTT. Residues: CASRTHPNTGELFF. The rearrangement joins TRBV5-1 to TRBJ2-2; D unclear. Trimming took 5 bases from V and 0 from J, leaving 8 bases between them. CDR3 length: 14 amino acids. Per germline, CDR1 SGHRS and CDR2 YFSETQ.

This clone was observed a few times. This sequence joins TRBV5-1 and TRBJ2-1; 7 bases align to TRBD2. V lost 0 bases, J lost 10 bases, and 10 bases stayed unmatched. Germline V gene data show CDR1 as SGHRS and CDR2 as YFSETQ. The CDR3 has 15 amino acids. The CDR3 sequence: CASSLGWEGPQEQFF. The CDR3 DNA is TGCGCCAGCAGCTTGGGGTGGGAGGGCCCTCAAGAGCAGTTCTTC.

The chain joins TRBV5-1 to TRBJ2-1; 8 bases are a match to TRBD1. J gave up 0 bases and V 4 bases, and 3 bases lay outside the gene matches. CDR1 is SGHRS and CDR2 is YFSETQ in the germline V gene. The CDR3 is 15 amino acids. The CDR3 loop is CASSDGQGSYNEQFF. The CDR3 DNA sequence: TGCGCCAGCAGCGACGGACAGGGCTCCTACAATGAGCAGTTCTTC.

This clone occurred a few times. In DNA, the CDR3 is TGCAGCGTAGCCTCCGGGACTCCGAACACTGAAGCTTTCTTT. This sequence encodes CSVASGTPNTEAFF. The chain carries TRBV29-1 and TRBJ1-1, with a weak D call TRBD1 (5 bases). V shed 6 bases and J shed 1 base, with 15 bases lying between them. The germline gives CDR1 SQVTM, CDR2 ANQGSEA. This CDR3 spans 14 amino acids. The full variable domain, with the rest looked up from reference TRBV29-1 and TRBJ1-1, is SAVISQKPSRDICQRGTSLTIQCQVDSQVTMMFWYRQQPGQSLTLIATANQGSEATYESGFVIDKFPISRPNLTFSTLTVSNMSPEDSSIYLCSVASGTPNTEAFFGQGTRLTVV.

This chain uses TRBV19 with TRBJ2-1, with D perhaps matching TRBD1 (6 bases). The CDR3 length is 15 residues. Germline lookup yields CDR1 LNHDA and CDR2 SQIVND (reference sequence). V was clipped by 7 bases and J by 4 bases, with 17 bases between them. CDR3 protein: CASTAGQRLYNEQFF. The DNA for the CDR3 is TGTGCCAGTACTGCAGGACAGCGTCTTTACAATGAGCAGTTCTTC.

This rearrangement joins TRBV5-1 to TRBJ1-1; unclear D gene. The CDR3 spans 13 residues. Germline CDR1 and CDR2: SGHRS and YFSETQ. V was clipped by 7 bases and J by 1 base, with 11 bases between them. CDR3 DNA sequence: TGCGCCAGCTGCGGCCCCGGGAACACTGAAGCTTTCTTT. It encodes CASCGPGNTEAFF. The whole variable domain, remainder taken from reference TRBV5-1 and TRBJ1-1, is KAGVTQTPRYLIKTRGQQVTLSCSPISGHRSVSWYQQTPGQGLQFLFEYFSETQRNKGNFPGRFSGRQFSNSRSEMNVSTLELGDSALYLCASCGPGNTEAFFGQGTRLTVV.

The chain links TRBV12-5 to TRBJ2-7, with 9 bases fitting TRBD2. CDR3 length: 17 amino acids. From germline, CDR1 is LGHNT and CDR2 FRNRAP. J lost 2 bases, V lost 1 base, and 9 bases had no gene match. The CDR3 protein is CASGLASSGSLPYEQYF. In DNA form, the CDR3 reads TGTGCTAGTGGTTTGGCCAGTAGCGGGAGCCTCCCCTACGAGCAGTACTTC. Drawing the rest from reference TRBV12-5 and TRBJ2-7, the complete variable domain is DARVTQTPRHKVTEMGQEVTMRCQPILGHNTVFWYRQTMMQGLELLAYFRNRAPLDDSGMPKDRFSAEMPDATLATLKIQPSEPRDSAVYFCASGLASSGSLPYEQYFGPGTRLTVT.

The chain has TRBV27 and TRBJ2-2; D not certain. The CDR3 has 16 amino acids. Germline-derived CDR1 and CDR2 are MNHEY and SMNVEV (reference sequence). With 4 bases removed from V and 5 bases from J, the gap between germline ends came to 17 bases. CDR3 amino acids: CASSSNPGIGTGELFF. The DNA for the CDR3 is TGTGCCAGCAGTTCCAATCCAGGAATAGGAACCGGGGAGCTGTTTTTT.

The gene calls are TRBV6-5 and TRBJ2-7; tentative D call: TRBD2 (5 bases). V was cut by 0 bases and J by 4 bases, with 10 bases left in between. The CDR3 runs to 14 residues. Germline lookup yields CDR1 MNHEY and CDR2 SVGAGI. The CDR3 DNA reads TGTGCCAGCAGTTACTCTGAGGGAGCGTACGAGCAGTACTTC. This encodes CASSYSEGAYEQYF.

The chain combines TRBV27 with TRBJ2-2; 15 positions agree with TRBD2. There are 15 residues in the CDR3. The germline CDR1 and CDR2 sequences are MNHEY and SMNVEV (reference sequence). The trim removed 10 bases at V and 6 bases at J, leaving 6 bases unmatched. For the CDR3, the DNA is TGTGCCACCCGAGGACTAGCGGGAGGGCCCGGGGAGCTGTTTTTT. Translation: CATRGLAGGPGELFF.

This chain links TRBV11-2 with TRBJ2-1; D remains unclear. Trimming cost V 5 bases and J 7 bases, with 9 bases left between them. This CDR3 contains 12 residues. Germline CDR1 SGHAT, CDR2 FQNNGV. Here the CDR3 reads CASSPDRNEQFF. In nucleotides, the CDR3 is TGTGCCAGCAGCCCCGACCGAAATGAGCAGTTCTTC.

The J gene is TRBJ1-2, the V gene TRBV7-9, with TRBD1 identical over 8 bases. The CDR3 loop spans 17 amino acids. V was clipped by 6 bases and J by 7 bases; unmatched bases: 19. CDR1 and CDR2 from the germline V gene are SEHNR and FQNEAQ (reference sequence). This CDR3 reads CASRSSVRQGIKRGYTF. The CDR3, as DNA: TGTGCCAGCAGGTCGAGTGTGAGACAGGGGATTAAGCGTGGCTACACCTTC.

This chain joins TRBV7-8 and TRBJ2-7; 13 bases align to TRBD2. The CDR3 is made up of 16 amino acids. J gave up 4 bases and V 5 bases, and 8 bases lay outside the gene matches. Looked up from germline, CDR1 is SGHVS and CDR2 is FQNEAQ. The CDR3 bases are TGTGCCAGCAGCCATCAACTAGCGGGAGGGTCTTACGAGCAGTACTTC. Protein product: CASSHQLAGGSYEQYF.